The clone carrying this T cell receptor beta chain was observed once. Losses at the gene ends were 5 bases for V and 6 bases for J; bases not matched to a gene: 5. This CDR3 is built from 13 residues. The germline V gene has CDR1 SEHNR and CDR2 FQNEAQ (reference sequence). This sample was included in a study of blood T cell repertoires in COVID-19. Source study methods: The authors estimated nucleated cell counts from reference gene primer amplification. Libraries were prepared by immunoSEQ multiplex PCR; TCRdb keeps only in-frame clonotypes and omits some of them. That table furnishes V, J and clone size, whereas the DNA furnished D and trimming. The profile shows over 100,000 clones, approximately 89% of them singletons.

Sample: peripheral blood. This chain links TRBV7-9 with TRBJ2-7, with 9 bases aligning to TRBD1. This TCR came from a man aged 35-49 years with acute or convalescent COVID-19. The CDR3: CASSITGGGEQYF. CDR3 sequence (DNA): TGTGCCAGCAGCATCACAGGGGGCGGCGAGCAGTACTTC.